This TCR beta chain originates from a study of blood T cell repertoires in COVID-19. The participants were between about 18 and 90 years old and came from fewer than 25 US areas. In assigning cohorts, the study relied on participant-reported clinical history. The trim removed 4 bases at V and 1 base at J, leaving 6 bases unmatched. CDR3 length: 16 amino acids. Germline assignment: CDR1 LGHNT and CDR2 FRNRAP. TCRdb's table, derived via immunoSEQ multiplex PCR, lists solely in-frame clones and lacks some. The sample has 290,000 or so clones; 86% are singletons. The sequencing input was PBMCs or T cells enriched from blood (not recorded which). This sequence originates from a woman aged 18-35 years who had recovered from COVID-19. The gene calls are TRBV12-5 and TRBJ1-5; 8 bases align to TRBD1. CDR3 loop: CASGSQGAGSNQPQHF. CDR3 sequence (DNA): TGTGCTAGTGGTTCTCAGGGGGCTGGGAGCAATCAGCCCCAGCATTTT.